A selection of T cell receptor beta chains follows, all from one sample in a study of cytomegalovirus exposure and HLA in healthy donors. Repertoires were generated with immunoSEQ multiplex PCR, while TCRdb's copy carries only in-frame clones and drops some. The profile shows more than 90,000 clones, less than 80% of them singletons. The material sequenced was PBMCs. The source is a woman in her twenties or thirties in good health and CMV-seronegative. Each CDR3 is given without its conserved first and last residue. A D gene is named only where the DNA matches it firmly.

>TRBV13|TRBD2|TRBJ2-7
ASRRLALSSYEQY
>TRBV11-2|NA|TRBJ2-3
ASSLDQRARGTQY
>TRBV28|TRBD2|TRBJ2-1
ASAGGYEQF
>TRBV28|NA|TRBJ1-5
ASSSLGAVQPQH
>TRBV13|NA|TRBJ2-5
ASSPWGVSGSETQY
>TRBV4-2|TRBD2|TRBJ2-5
ASSLGTRGETQY
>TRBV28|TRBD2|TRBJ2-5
ASSLLAGYQETQY
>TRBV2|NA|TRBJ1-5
ASSAADQPQH
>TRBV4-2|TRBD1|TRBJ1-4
ASSPGTAEKLF
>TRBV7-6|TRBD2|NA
ASSRGLAGGTTYEQY
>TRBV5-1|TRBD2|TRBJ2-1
ASSLWGEGQNEQF
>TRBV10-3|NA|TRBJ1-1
AISPRGLNTEAF
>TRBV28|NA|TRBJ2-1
ASQHPTTFEQF
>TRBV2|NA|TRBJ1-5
ASSEERQPQH
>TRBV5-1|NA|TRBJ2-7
ASSSSGVYEQY
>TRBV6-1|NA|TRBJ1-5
ASSEAYSYSNQPQH
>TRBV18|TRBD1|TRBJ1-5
ASSPGTGSNQPQH
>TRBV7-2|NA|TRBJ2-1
ASSLEYRERTYNEQF
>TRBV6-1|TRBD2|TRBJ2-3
ASSEGLGSGSYTQY
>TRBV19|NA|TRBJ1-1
ASSIRESEAF
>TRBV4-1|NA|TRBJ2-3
ASSQVRDTQY
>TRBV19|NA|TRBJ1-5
ASGRGNQPQH
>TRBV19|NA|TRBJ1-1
ASSILVTDNTEAF
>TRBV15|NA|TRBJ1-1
ATSRAVEGGEAF
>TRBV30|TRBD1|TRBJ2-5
AWSEGIIQGGWETQY
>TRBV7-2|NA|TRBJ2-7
ASGLAPSYEQY
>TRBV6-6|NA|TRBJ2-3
ASRGQLDTQY
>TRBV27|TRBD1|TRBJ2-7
ASSFFSGQGYEQY
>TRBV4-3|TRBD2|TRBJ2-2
ASSQDLALAGRTGELF
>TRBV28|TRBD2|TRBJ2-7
ASSLVGGAGEQY
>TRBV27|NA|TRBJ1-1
ASSSGGGDTEAF
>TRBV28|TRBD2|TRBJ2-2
ASSLSAGGYTGELF
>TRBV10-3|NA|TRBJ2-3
AISDGGHSTDTQY
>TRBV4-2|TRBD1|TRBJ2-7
ASSQEFGQGPFANPYEQY
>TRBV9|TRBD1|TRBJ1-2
ASSASDRDGYT
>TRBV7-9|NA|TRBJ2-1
ASSLEAGSEQF
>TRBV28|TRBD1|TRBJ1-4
ATRPTGFNEKLF
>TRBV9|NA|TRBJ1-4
ASSPSSVGAGEKLF
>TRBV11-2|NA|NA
ASSFGDSYEQY
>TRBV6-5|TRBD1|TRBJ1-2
ASSTTRQGNYGYT
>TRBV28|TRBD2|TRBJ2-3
ASSFPGTSDTDTQY
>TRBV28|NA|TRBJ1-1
ASSRGRRDTEAF
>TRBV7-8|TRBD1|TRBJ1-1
ASSFGTGGSITEAF
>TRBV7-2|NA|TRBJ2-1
ASSSQGSLNFASYNEQF
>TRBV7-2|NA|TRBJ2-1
ASSSDRYNEQF
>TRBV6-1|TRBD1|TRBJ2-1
ASSAHRDRLL
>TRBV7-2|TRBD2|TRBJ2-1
ASSLGLAHEQF
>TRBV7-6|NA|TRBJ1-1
ASSLGASGGDTKAF
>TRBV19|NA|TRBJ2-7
ASSIRGGDYEQY
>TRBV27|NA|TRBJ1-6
ASSNRVNSPLH
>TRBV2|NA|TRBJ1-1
ASGLGVGTEAF
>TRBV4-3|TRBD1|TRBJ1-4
ASSQRFGTGDEKLF
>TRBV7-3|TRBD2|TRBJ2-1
ASSQGGASGSKQF
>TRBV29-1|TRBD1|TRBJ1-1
SAGYRGDTEAF
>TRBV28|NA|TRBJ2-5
ASLGHNQETQY
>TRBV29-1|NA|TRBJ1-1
SVVQGSNTEAF
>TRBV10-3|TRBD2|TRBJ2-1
AISTGLNSYNEQF
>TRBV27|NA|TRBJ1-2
ASSHSATGSYGYT
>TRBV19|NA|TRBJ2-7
ANLGDTNYEQY
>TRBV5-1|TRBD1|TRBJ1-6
ASSLAGTVSGYNSPLH